Listed here are 25 T cell receptor beta chains from one sample, sequenced in a study of regulatory T cells in long-lasting Graves disease. The sample's time point: newly diagnosed GD, antithyroid drugs for less than 3 months. PBMCs were the source of the RNA used for TCR sequencing. Arm-PCR of CDR3 regions with iRepertoire HTBI primers generated TCR beta libraries. One entry per CDR3 protein results from TCRdb running MiXCR on the multiplex PCR reads. This table holds 350,000 to 550,000 distinct CDR3 sequences, more than 13% found once. These records were also assigned to another study, of T cells in Graves' hyperthyroidism and ophthalmopathy.

The sample in question was peripheral blood mononuclear cells (PBMCs), obtained at new diagnosis, from a patient treated with antithyroid drugs. The source of these receptors is a woman in her thirties with Graves disease.

As concerns this clonotype: Just one base apart from a much larger clone, this may be a read error. This sequence joins TRBV5-1 and TRBJ1-1; D is uncertain. The V gene's germline CDR1 is SGHRS and CDR2 YFSETQ. Trimming removed 0 bases from V and 11 bases from J, with 11 bases in between. The CDR3 is 12 residues long. The CDR3 protein is CASSLGSGEAFF. CDR3 bases: TGCGCCAGCAGCTTGGGCAGCGGGGAGGCTTTCTTT.

The sample holds many counts of this clonotype. This chain joins TRBV12-3 or TRBV12-4 and TRBJ2-3; tentative D call: TRBD2 (6 bases). V shed 6 bases and J shed 6 bases, with 13 bases lying between them. CDR3 length equals 13 residues. CDR3 nucleotide sequence: TGTGCCAGCAGCAGGGACTTCCTGGATACGCAGTATTTT. It codes for CASSRDFLDTQYF.

This clonotype was recorded many times. J is TRBJ1-5 and V is TRBV5-5; weak D call: TRBD1 (5 bases). Germline loops: CDR1 SGHKS, CDR2 YYEKEE (reference sequence). The CDR3 runs 13 residues. Between the trimmed V and J ends, which lost 9 bases and 5 bases, there was a span of 15 bases. The CDR3, as DNA: TGTGCCATCCCGAAGGGGTTACATCAGCCCCAGCATTTT. Its protein product is CAIPKGLHQPQHF.

This chain connects TRBV10-3 to TRBJ2-6; 7 bases match TRBD1. V gave up 1 base and J gave up 0 bases; unmatched junction bases: 9. This CDR3 is built from 19 residues. Looked up from germline, CDR1 is ENHRY and CDR2 is SYGVKD. The CDR3 sequence: CAISELWDSKTSGANVLTF. CDR3 in DNA: TGTGCCATCAGTGAGTTGTGGGACAGTAAAACCTCTGGGGCCAACGTCCTGACTTTC.

This clonotype has a count of ten or more. Here the CDR3 DNA reads TGTGCCAGCGGGGGCGGGGCACGGAGCGGTAGAGAGACCCAGTACTTC. Translating it yields CASGGGARSGRETQYF. The rearrangement uses TRBV7-9 and TRBJ2-5, with D perhaps TRBD1 or TRBD2 (6 bases each). The CDR3 contains 16 residues. Trimming left V 8 bases short and J 4 bases short, with 23 bases between. Looked up from germline, CDR1 is SEHNR and CDR2 is FQNEAQ (reference sequence).

This clonotype appeared many times. The chain joins TRBV11-3 to TRBJ2-1; 9 bases fit TRBD2. Germline V gene sequence: CDR1 SGHNT, CDR2 YENEEA. The CDR3 is 14 amino acids. The ends lost 5 bases at V and 7 bases at J; junction bases unmatched: 6. The CDR3 protein is CASSPSGRSNEQFF. Here the CDR3 DNA reads TGTGCCAGCAGCCCAAGCGGGAGGTCAAATGAGCAGTTCTTC. Using reference TRBV11-3 and TRBJ2-1 for the parts outside the CDR3, the full variable domain is EAGVVQSPRYKIIEKKQPVAFWCNPISGHNTLYWYLQNLGQGPELLIRYENEEAVDDSQLPKDRFSAERLKGVDSTLKIQPAELGDSAVYLCASSPSGRSNEQFFGPGTRLTVL.

The chain links TRBV20-1 to TRBJ2-3, with 11 bases that match TRBD2. The CDR3 is 16 amino acids. V gave up 6 bases and J gave up 2 bases; unmatched junction bases: 10. The germline V gene has CDR1 DFQATT and CDR2 SNEGSKA (reference sequence). The CDR3 DNA is TGCAGTGCCAAGTCCCGGACTAGCGGGTACACAGATACGCAGTATTTT. Its translation: CSAKSRTSGYTDTQYF.

The chain is built from TRBV13 and TRBJ2-1, with 13 bases identical to TRBD2. CDR1 and CDR2 (germline): PRHDT, FYEKMQ (reference sequence). The CDR3 contains 16 residues. V was pared by 5 bases and J by 4 bases, with 5 bases of the junction left unmatched. CDR3 sequence reads: CASSTRTSGGYNEQFF. CDR3 DNA sequence: TGTGCCAGCAGCACCAGGACTAGCGGGGGTTACAATGAGCAGTTCTTC.

The table lists this clonotype with many counts. The gene calls are TRBV6-1 and TRBJ1-4; D possibly corresponds to TRBD1 (6 bases). The germline CDR1 and CDR2 sequences are MNHNS and SASEGT. The CDR3 sequence is 13 residues long. Trimming removed 6 bases at V and 8 bases at J, with 13 bases between. The DNA of the CDR3 is TGTGCCAGCAGGGACAGCCTGAGAGAAAAACTGTTTTTT. Residues: CASRDSLREKLFF.

This clonotype was seen repeatedly, ten times or more. V and J are TRBV7-9 and TRBJ2-3; D is uncertain. This CDR3 has 12 amino acids. Germline loops: CDR1 SEHNR, CDR2 FQNEAQ (reference sequence). The V end was cut by 2 bases, the J end by 4 bases, with 4 bases between. The chain's CDR3 is CASSLFPDTQYF. The CDR3 region has the DNA TGTGCCAGCAGCTTATTTCCAGATACGCAGTATTTT.

This clonotype was detected many times. The CDR3 DNA reads TGTGCCAGCAGTTTTTTAGGACAGAAGACCTACGAGCAGTACTTC. Protein sequence: CASSFLGQKTYEQYF. The chain carries TRBV27 and TRBJ2-7, with D tentatively TRBD1 (6 bases). Germline V gene data show CDR1 as MNHEY and CDR2 as SMNVEV (reference sequence). The CDR3 sequence is 15 residues long. V was shortened by 3 bases and J by 2 bases, with 14 bases between the two germline ends.

The sample holds a few counts of this clonotype. This chain joins TRBV3-1 and TRBJ2-1; the match to TRBD2 covers 11 bases. The V gene's germline CDR1 is LGHDT and CDR2 YNNKEL (reference sequence). The CDR3 extends over 19 amino acids. J gave up 6 bases and V 0 bases, and 13 bases lay outside the gene matches. CDR3 DNA sequence: TGTGCCAGCAGCCAAGAGACTAGCGGGGTTAAAGTCAGGCGCAATGAGCAGTTCTTC. Its translation is CASSQETSGVKVRRNEQFF.

This clonotype showed up just a few times. V usage is TRBV27 and J usage is TRBJ2-7; 15 bases fit TRBD2. Germline lookup yields CDR1 MNHEY and CDR2 SMNVEV (reference sequence). The CDR3 consists of 18 residues. J was trimmed by 3 bases and V by 5 bases; bases with no gene match: 11. The CDR3 sequence: CASSDPGTSGRSSYEQYF. CDR3 DNA: TGTGCCAGCAGTGATCCCGGGACTAGCGGGAGGTCGAGCTACGAGCAGTACTTC.

This chain links TRBV20-1 with TRBJ2-1; 8 positions match TRBD2. J was trimmed by 0 bases and V by 0 bases; bases with no gene match: 10. Germline CDR1 is DFQATT and CDR2 is SNEGSKA (reference sequence). CDR3 length: 18 residues. CDR3 region: CSARDLASGSGSYNEQFF. The CDR3 coding sequence is TGCAGTGCTAGAGATCTGGCGAGCGGGAGTGGCTCCTACAATGAGCAGTTCTTC.

This clonotype was seen just once. A far larger clone differs by one base, so this is likely a read error. The gene calls are TRBV6-5 and TRBJ2-7; no definite D call. This CDR3 comprises 11 residues. The germline CDR1 and CDR2 sequences are MNHEY and SVGAGI. Written as DNA, the CDR3 is TGTGGCAGCAGTTTATCAGACGAGCAGTACTTC. Translating gives CGSSLSDEQYF.

This clonotype occurred many times. CDR3 DNA sequence: TGTGCCAGCAGTGAGAGGCTTTCTCCCTACGAGCAGTACTTC. It is translated as CASSERLSPYEQYF. The chain joins TRBV7-9 to TRBJ2-7; D is unresolved. V gave up 6 bases and J gave up 2 bases, with 14 bases separating them. This CDR3 contains 14 residues. The germline gives CDR1 SEHNR, CDR2 FQNEAQ (reference sequence).

The chain links TRBV19 to TRBJ2-1; 16 positions match TRBD2. There are 19 residues in the CDR3. The V gene end was trimmed by 4 bases and the J gene end by 0 bases; junction bases not matched to a gene: 6. CDR1 and CDR2 (germline): LNHDA, SQIVND (reference sequence). CDR3 protein: CASSRGTSGRVSSYNEQFF. The CDR3 DNA reads TGTGCCAGTAGTAGAGGGACTAGCGGGAGGGTCAGCTCCTACAATGAGCAGTTCTTC.

This clonotype has a handful of counts. The chain links TRBV7-9 to TRBJ2-4; 8 nucleotides align to TRBD1. This CDR3 contains 17 residues. Germline CDR1 reads SEHNR; CDR2 reads FQNEAQ (reference sequence). Losses at the gene ends were 0 bases for V and 2 bases for J; bases not matched to a gene: 6. The CDR3 protein is CASSLAWQGATKNIQYF. The CDR3 region has the DNA TGTGCCAGCAGCTTAGCGTGGCAGGGGGCCACCAAAAACATTCAGTACTTC.

This chain uses TRBV28 with TRBJ2-1; 12 bases are shared with TRBD2. The CDR3 sequence is 13 residues long. V dropped 6 bases and J dropped 7; count of bases not matched to a gene: 1. CDR1 and CDR2 from the germline V gene are MDHEN and SYDVKM. The CDR3 DNA reads TGTGCCAGCAGAGGGACTAGCGGGAATGAGCAGTTCTTC. It codes for CASRGTSGNEQFF. The entire variable domain, with the rest obtained from reference TRBV28 and TRBJ2-1, is as follows: DVKVTQSSRYLVKRTGEKVFLECVQDMDHENMFWYRQDPGLGLRLIYFSYDVKMKEKGDIPEGYSVSREKKERFSLILESASTNQTSMYLCASRGTSGNEQFFGPGTRLTVL.

Ten or more counts support this clonotype. The CDR3 region has the DNA TGTGCCACCAGTGATTTTACGGGAGGAAGCTCCTACAATGAGCAGTTCTTC. Its translation: CATSDFTGGSSYNEQFF. This chain uses TRBV24-1 with TRBJ2-1; 7 bases align to TRBD2. This CDR3 contains 17 residues. Losses at the gene ends were 1 base for V and 0 bases for J; bases not matched to a gene: 5. Germline lookup yields CDR1 KGHDR and CDR2 SFDVKD.

In its sample, this clonotype was seen many times. V is TRBV20-1 and J is TRBJ1-5; no clear D. The V gene's germline CDR1 is DFQATT and CDR2 SNEGSKA (reference sequence). V was clipped by 3 bases and J by 2 bases, with 11 bases between them. The CDR3 runs to 14 residues. The CDR3 DNA sequence: TGCAGTGCTAGGTATGGGGAGGGCAATCAGCCCCAGCATTTT. Translated: CSARYGEGNQPQHF.

The V and J genes are TRBV5-1 and TRBJ2-2; 7 bases align to TRBD1. CDR1 and CDR2 (germline): SGHRS, YFSETQ. Losses at the gene ends were 1 base for V and 0 bases for J; bases not matched to a gene: 12. The CDR3 loop spans 19 amino acids. CDR3 loop: CASSLSPAGTAANTGELFF. CDR3 nucleotides: TGCGCCAGCAGCTTGTCCCCAGCCGGGACAGCCGCGAACACCGGGGAGCTGTTTTTT.

This clonotype has a count of ten or more. The V and J genes are TRBV6-2 or TRBV6-3 and TRBJ2-5; either TRBD1 or TRBD2 may fit D (6 bases each). V gave up 6 bases and J gave up 5 bases, with 16 bases separating them. Per germline, CDR1 MNHEY and CDR2 SVGEGT. The CDR3 loop spans 14 amino acids. The DNA of the CDR3 is TGTGCCAGCAGCTCTGTACGGGGGCTCGAGACCCAGTACTTC. Encoded protein: CASSSVRGLETQYF.

This clonotype came up many times. J is TRBJ1-4 and V is TRBV15, with D uncertain. Germline V gene lookup returns CDR1 LNHNV and CDR2 YYDKDF (reference sequence). This CDR3 region has 18 residues. Trimming removed 0 bases at V and 5 bases at J, with 19 bases between. CDR3 in DNA: TGTGCCACCAGCAGAGATTTCCCGAGATCGGCCCGAAATGAAAAACTGTTTTTT. Translated, it gives CATSRDFPRSARNEKLFF. Supplemented by reference TRBV15 and TRBJ1-4, the full variable domain reads DAMVIQNPRYQVTQFGKPVTLSCSQTLNHNVMYWYQQKSSQAPKLLFHYYDKDFNNEADTPDNFQSRRPNTSFCFLDIRSPGLGDTAMYLCATSRDFPRSARNEKLFFGSGTQLSVL.

In its sample, this clonotype was seen many times. The J gene is TRBJ2-2, the V gene TRBV9; D is undetermined. Trimming took 3 bases from V and 0 from J, leaving 12 bases between them. Per the germline V gene, CDR1 is SGDLS and CDR2 is YYNGEE. The CDR3 has 16 amino acids. The DNA for the CDR3 is TGTGCCAGCAGCGCCTTGGGTAACTCGAACACCGGGGAGCTGTTTTTT. Protein: CASSALGNSNTGELFF.